This T cell receptor (beta chain) originates from a study of blood T cell repertoires in COVID-19 (TCRdb year 2020). Some background on the complete study: The collaborator samples originated in the United States, Italy and Spain and spanned the acute and convalescent phases of COVID-19. A freely available public database, intended as a resource for researchers studying the immune response to SARS-CoV-2, is where the repertoires were released. The samples were drawn from two sources: the first 160 participants of the ongoing ImmuneRACE study, and 1,000 to 1,500 subjects contributed by 6 global collaborators. A de-identified subject ID, COVID-19 status, age in years and sex were almost always included in the sample metadata. The material from the prospective study consisted of cDNA or gDNA derived from T cells, B-cell-depleted T cells, or PBMCs. Where available, HLA class I and class II types were taken from metadata supplied by the sample provider and were not determined by assay-based typing. Subjects who had been exposed to COVID-19, were actively infected with it, or had recovered from it provided the deeply sampled blood TCRbeta repertoires that made up the dataset. The paper as a whole reports these results and caveats: The amount of clinical and demographic metadata varied by source and participant and was provided uncurated.

TCRbeta CDR3 regions were amplified from genomic DNA by means of the immunoSEQ Assay, a bias-controlled multiplex PCR. The authors processed their data as follows. Nucleated cell counts per sample were estimated from amplification of reference gene primers within the assay. Sequence reads were collapsed and filtered to measure the absolute abundance of every unique TCRbeta CDR3 rearrangement. For each sample, productive Simpson clonality was calculated as the square root of Simpson's diversity index across productive rearrangements. TCRdb took over this immuneACCESS table, retaining in-frame rearrangements with V and J assigned. Such tables are incomplete; in checked studies, under half of the missing clones stem from an unresolved V gene, and the remainder is unexplained. From that table come the V and J calls and clone size; the DNA was used to work out D and trimming. This sample lists 100,000 to 120,000 clones; under 75% were detected once. The ten largest clones take up around 7.3% of the sample.

Here V drops 1 base and J drops 4 bases, and the junction holds 1 base not matched to any gene. The germline V gene (reference sequence) provides CDR1 SEHNR and CDR2 FQNEAQ. Including cysteine and phenylalanine, the CDR3 has 14 amino acids. The kept DNA is CDR3 alone, 42 bases in frame from the first base. On this clone itself: The specificity of this receptor is unknown. No per-base quality is available; no much larger clone lies one base away.

The collaborating institutions used their own protocols to collect whole blood in K2EDTA tubes. For TCRbeta analysis, collaborators shipped samples as frozen whole blood, isolated PBMCs, or DNA extracted from either of those sample types. This sequence originates from a woman aged 60 to 75 with acute or convalescent COVID-19. The sequenced sample consisted of peripheral blood. The chain is assembled from TRBV7-9 and TRBJ1-1; TRBD1 agrees with 9 junctional bases. In nucleotide form, the sequence is TGTGCCAGCAGCTTAGTACAGGGGGCCACTGAAGCTTTCTTT. The resulting protein is CASSLVQGATEAFF.